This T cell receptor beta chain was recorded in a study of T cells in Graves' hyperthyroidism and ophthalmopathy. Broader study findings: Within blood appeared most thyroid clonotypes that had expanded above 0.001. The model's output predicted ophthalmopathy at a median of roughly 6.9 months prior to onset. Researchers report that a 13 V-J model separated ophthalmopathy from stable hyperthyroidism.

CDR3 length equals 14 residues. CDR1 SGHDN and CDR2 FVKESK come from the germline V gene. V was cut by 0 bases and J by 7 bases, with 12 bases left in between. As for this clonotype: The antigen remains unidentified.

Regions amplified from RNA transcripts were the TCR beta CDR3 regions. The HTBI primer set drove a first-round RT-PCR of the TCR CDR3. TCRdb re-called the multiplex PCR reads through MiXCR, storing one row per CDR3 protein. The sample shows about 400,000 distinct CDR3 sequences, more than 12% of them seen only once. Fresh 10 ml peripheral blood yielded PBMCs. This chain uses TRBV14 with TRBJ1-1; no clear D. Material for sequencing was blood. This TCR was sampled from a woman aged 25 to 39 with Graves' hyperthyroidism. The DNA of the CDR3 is TGTGCCAGCAGCCAAGAGGTGCGGCAGAATGAAGCTTTCTTT. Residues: CASSQEVRQNEAFF.